This entry lists 12 T cell receptor beta chains sequenced from one sample in a study of shared clonotypes between healthy human individuals. Sequenced by immunoSEQ multiplex PCR; TCRdb stores in-frame clones only, minus some. The sample lists about 470,000 clones, about 76% occurring once. Sequencing was done on a sample of PBMCs. The receptors here all came from a woman aged 35 to 49 in good health. Some clones in this sample may be carry-over from other donors' samples.

The chain combines TRBV5-1 with TRBJ2-7, with D perhaps TRBD1 (6 bases). CDR1 SGHRS and CDR2 YFSETQ come from the germline V gene. The CDR3 totals 15 residues. V gave up 4 bases and J gave up 3 bases, with 17 bases separating them. In DNA, the CDR3 is TGCGCCAGCAGCCCTCGGGGCACGGGACACTACGAGCAGTACTTC. It specifies CASSPRGTGHYEQYF.

The genes are TRBV7-8 and TRBJ2-3, with 8 bases that match TRBD2. The V and J ends lost 3 bases and 1 base, in that order; junction bases with no gene match: 6. The CDR3 is 16 residues long. Germline-derived CDR1 and CDR2 are SGHVS and FQNEAQ. The CDR3 reads CASSFLTSAGTDTQYF. The CDR3 nucleotides are TGTGCCAGCAGCTTCTTGACTAGCGCGGGCACAGATACGCAGTATTTT.

The V call is TRBV5-1, the J call TRBJ2-3, with D possibly being TRBD1 or TRBD2 (5 bases each). Trimming took off 8 bases at V and 2 bases at J, with 12 bases between the two ends. The CDR3 has 13 residues. The germline V gene encodes CDR1 SGHRS and CDR2 YFSETQ. CDR3 residues: CASKTGTTDTQYF. Here the CDR3 DNA reads TGCGCCAGTAAAACCGGGACCACAGATACGCAGTATTTT.

The V and J genes are TRBV6-6 and TRBJ1-4; no firm D call. Trimming took off 2 bases at V and 8 bases at J, with 18 bases between the two ends. Germline V gives CDR1 MNHNY, CDR2 SVGAGI (reference sequence). The CDR3 runs 16 residues. The CDR3 DNA is TGTGCCAGCAGTTACGGGCAACTTACCGGGGTGGAAAAACTGTTTTTT. Its protein product is CASSYGQLTGVEKLFF.

The V and J genes are TRBV5-4 and TRBJ2-2; TRBD2 agrees at 10 bases. Germline-derived CDR1 and CDR2 are SGHNT and YYREEE (reference sequence). The V and J ends lost 5 bases and 5 bases, in that order; junction bases with no gene match: 6. This CDR3 contains 15 residues. The CDR3 DNA reads as TGTGCCAGCAGATATAGCGGGAGGACTACCGGGGAGCTGTTTTTT. Its translation is CASRYSGRTTGELFF. Filled out from reference TRBV5-4 and TRBJ2-2, the complete variable domain reads ETGVTQSPTHLIKTRGQQVTLRCSSQSGHNTVSWYQQALGQGPQFIFQYYREEENGRGNFPPRFSGLQFPNYSSELNVNALELDDSALYLCASRYSGRTTGELFFGEGSRLTVL.

The chain combines TRBV2 with TRBJ2-6; TRBD1 might be the D (5 bases). Germline CDR1 is SNHLY and CDR2 is FYNNEI. Trimming took 7 bases from V and 1 from J, leaving 14 bases between them. The CDR3 is made up of 16 amino acids. CDR3 bases: TGTGCCAGCACCACCCGGGCAGGGTCTGGGGCCAACGTCCTGACTTTC. It is translated as CASTTRAGSGANVLTF.

The rearrangement uses TRBV7-8 and TRBJ1-1; D is unclear. The CDR3 contains 13 residues. CDR1 is SGHVS and CDR2 is FQNEAQ in the germline V gene. Between the trimmed V and J ends, which lost 1 base and 3 bases, there was a span of 6 bases. CDR3 DNA sequence: TGTGCCAGCAGCTTAGTTGGGGACACTGAAGCTTTCTTT. As protein: CASSLVGDTEAFF.

The chain couples TRBV7-9 to TRBJ2-7, with a possible D match to TRBD1 (6 bases). The germline V gene has CDR1 SEHNR and CDR2 FQNEAQ (reference sequence). Trimming removed 5 bases from V and 3 bases from J, with 11 bases in between. The CDR3 spans 13 residues. In DNA, the CDR3 is TGTGCCAGCAGCAACAGGGTGGACTACGAGCAGTACTTC. This codes for CASSNRVDYEQYF.

The V gene is TRBV29-1, the J gene TRBJ2-5, with D perhaps matching TRBD2 (5 bases). V was pared by 3 bases and J by 4 bases, with 9 bases between. The CDR3 is 12 residues long. Germline-derived CDR1 and CDR2 are SQVTM and ANQGSEA. The CDR3: CSVDSRGETQYF. CDR3 bases: TGCAGCGTTGACTCCCGGGGAGAGACCCAGTACTTC.

This chain joins TRBV7-9 and TRBJ1-1; the D gene is possibly TRBD1 (5 bases). The length of the CDR3 is 14 residues. In germline, CDR1 is SEHNR, CDR2 FQNEAQ (reference sequence). Trimming took off 7 bases at V and 5 bases at J, with 17 bases between the two ends. The CDR3 is CASNVGGSGTEAFF. The CDR3 bases are TGTGCCAGCAACGTGGGGGGAAGTGGGACTGAAGCTTTCTTT.

Comments on this clone: A read error likely explains this, since a far larger clone differs by one base. Other DNA sequences in this specimen translate into the identical CDR3. J is TRBJ1-3 and V is TRBV6-1; a possible D gene is TRBD1 (6 bases). Germline CDR1 MNHNS, CDR2 SASEGT. The CDR3 covers 14 residues. Trimming stripped 6 bases from V and 0 bases from J, with 9 bases between. The CDR3 sequence is CASSATGSGNTIYF. CDR3 in DNA: TGTGCCAGCAGCGCGACAGGCTCTGGAAACACCATATATTTT.

The chain joins TRBV5-1 to TRBJ2-7; D remains unclear. The germline V gene has CDR1 SGHRS and CDR2 YFSETQ. The germline V and J ends were trimmed by 3 bases and 2 bases, with 0 bases remaining between them. The CDR3 length is 10 residues. CDR3 sequence: CASSSYEQYF. The CDR3 DNA follows: TGCGCCAGCAGCTCCTACGAGCAGTACTTC.